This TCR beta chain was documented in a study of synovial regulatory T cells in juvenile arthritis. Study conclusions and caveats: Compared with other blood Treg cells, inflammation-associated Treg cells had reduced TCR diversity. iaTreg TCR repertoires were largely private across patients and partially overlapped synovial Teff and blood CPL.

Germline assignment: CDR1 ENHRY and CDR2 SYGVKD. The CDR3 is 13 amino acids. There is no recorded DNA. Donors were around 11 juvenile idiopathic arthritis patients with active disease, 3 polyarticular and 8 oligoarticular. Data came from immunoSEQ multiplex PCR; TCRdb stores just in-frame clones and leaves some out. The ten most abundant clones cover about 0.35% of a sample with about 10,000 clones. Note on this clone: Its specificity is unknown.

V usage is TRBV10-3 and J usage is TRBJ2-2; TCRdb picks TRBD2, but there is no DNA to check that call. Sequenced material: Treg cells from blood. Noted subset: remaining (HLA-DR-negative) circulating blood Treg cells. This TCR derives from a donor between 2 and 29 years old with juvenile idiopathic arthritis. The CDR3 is CANSGTNTGELFF.